This section outlines one TCR beta chain sequence together with its context. The antigen remains unidentified. The sample belongs to a study of Ad26.COV2.S vaccination and SARS-CoV-2 variants. Study-wide results and caveats: Ad26.COV2.S recipients had broader spike-specific TCRs (P = 0.0014).

Indicated treatment: some 20 received Ad26.COV2.S at low or high dose, single or two shots; a few received placebo; per-sample allocation not given. Day 63 following the first vaccine or placebo injection was when the samples were taken. CDR1 is SNHLY and CDR2 is FYNNEI in the germline V gene. V lost 6 bases and J lost 15; bases outside the gene matches: 10. CDR3 length: 12 amino acids. Sequencing was performed with immunoSEQ multiplex PCR; in TCRdb, only in-frame clones are kept and a portion is missing. The table shows roughly 400,000 clones, with 89% occurring only once. This specimen was peripheral blood, taken in a trial of Ad26.COV2.S vaccine versus placebo. The source of this sequence is a person between 18 and 60 years old who received the Ad26.COV2.S COVID-19 vaccine or a placebo. The chain uses TRBV2 and TRBJ2-1, with 8 bases identical to TRBD2. CDR3 sequence: CASRGLAGWLFF. The CDR3 DNA reads as TGTGCCAGCAGAGGACTAGCCGGGTGGCTGTTCTTC.